These 25 T cell receptor beta chains were all obtained from the same sample, sequenced in a study of shared clonotypes between healthy human individuals. Clones were read by immunoSEQ multiplex PCR, and TCRdb kept only the in-frame ones, dropping some. The table has roughly 720,000 clones, 90% seen once. The sample taken for sequencing was memory CD8+ T cells from PBMCs. Subset reported: CD45RO+ cells pooled with CCR7-negative TemRA cells. These receptors were collected from a man aged 18-30 years in good health. Some clones in this sample may be carry-over from other donors' samples.

This rearrangement joins TRBV10-2 to TRBJ2-5; perhaps TRBD1 as D (5 bases). V gave up 0 bases and J gave up 0 bases, with 14 bases separating them. The germline gives CDR1 WSHSY, CDR2 SAAADI. The CDR3 is 17 amino acids. DNA of the CDR3: TGCGCCAGCAGTGAGTCCCGTCAATCAGGGTACCAAGAGACCCAGTACTTC. It codes for CASSESRQSGYQETQYF.

The chain employs TRBV7-9 and TRBJ2-7, with 7 bases fitting TRBD2. V lost 5 bases and J lost 3; bases outside the gene matches: 16. The CDR3 runs 17 residues. Germline V gene sequence: CDR1 SEHNR, CDR2 FQNEAQ (reference sequence). The DNA for the CDR3 is TGTGCCAGCAGCCCGGGACCCGGGGGGTTATTACTCTACGAGCAGTACTTC. This codes for CASSPGPGGLLLYEQYF. Filled out from reference TRBV7-9 and TRBJ2-7, the complete variable domain reads DTGVSQNPRHKITKRGQNVTFRCDPISEHNRLYWYRQTLGQGPEFLTYFQNEAQLEKSRLLSDRFSAERPKGSFSTLEIQRTEQGDSAMYLCASSPGPGGLLLYEQYFGPGTRLTVT.

This chain connects TRBV7-9 to TRBJ2-7; TRBD2 matches 7 bases. The CDR3 sequence is 17 residues long. V shed 1 base, J shed 2 bases, and the junction held 11 bases outside the gene matches. Germline-derived CDR1 and CDR2 are SEHNR and FQNEAQ (reference sequence). The CDR3 sequence: CASSLGWAGVAPYEQYF. CDR3 coding DNA: TGTGCCAGCAGCTTAGGGTGGGCGGGAGTTGCGCCCTACGAGCAGTACTTC.

The chain employs TRBV30 and TRBJ2-1; 7 nucleotides align to TRBD2. CDR3 length equals 14 residues. The germline gives CDR1 GTSNPN, CDR2 SVGIG (reference sequence). With V trimmed by 1 base and J by 9 bases, 9 bases remained unmatched. The CDR3, as DNA: TGTGCCTGGAGTGAAGGGAGGGCCCCCGGTGAGCAGTTCTTC. This sequence encodes CAWSEGRAPGEQFF.

V usage is TRBV4-1 and J usage is TRBJ2-5; perhaps D is TRBD1 or TRBD2 (5 bases each). Matching the DNA end better, TRBJ2-7 makes the J call doubtful. Germline CDR1 is MGHRA and CDR2 is YSYEKL. The CDR3 loop spans 16 amino acids. The CDR3, as DNA: TGCGCCAGCAGCCAAGACGCGGGCAGGGCTCGCTACGAGCAGTACTTC. Translation: CASSQDAGRARYEQYF.

The chain joins TRBV9 to TRBJ1-4; D is possibly TRBD1 (6 bases). Germline V gene data show CDR1 as SGDLS and CDR2 as YYNGEE. The CDR3 spans 20 residues. V dropped 3 bases and J dropped 0 bases, with 24 bases sitting between them. CDR3 in amino acids: CASSAPDRLEEASTNEKLFF. CDR3 bases: TGTGCCAGCAGCGCCCCGGACAGACTTGAAGAGGCGTCAACTAATGAAAAACTGTTTTTT. Based on the CDR3 plus reference TRBV9 and TRBJ1-4, the full variable domain is DSGVTQTPKHLITATGQRVTLRCSPRSGDLSVYWYQQSLDQGLQFLIQYYNGEERAKGNILERFSAQQFPDLHSELNLSSLELGDSALYFCASSAPDRLEEASTNEKLFFGSGTQLSVL.

CDR3 protein: CSVGPGRGTGELFF. The CDR3 nucleotides read TGCAGCGTGGGGCCGGGACGGGGCACCGGGGAGCTGTTTTTT. The chain recombines TRBV29-1 with TRBJ2-2; D possibly matches TRBD1 or TRBD2 (5 bases each). Trimming removed 6 bases from V and 4 bases from J, with 15 bases in between. Germline-derived CDR1 and CDR2 are SQVTM and ANQGSEA. The CDR3 has 14 residues.

The table lists this clone with a few counts. The chain uses TRBV30 and TRBJ1-4; 9 positions agree with TRBD1. Per the germline V gene, CDR1 is GTSNPN and CDR2 is SVGIG (reference sequence). V was clipped by 5 bases and J by 11 bases; unmatched bases: 3. This CDR3 spans 11 amino acids. CDR3 loop: CAWLTGGKLFF. CDR3 in DNA: TGTGCCTGGTTGACAGGGGGGAAACTGTTTTTT. Variable domain in full (rest from reference TRBV30 and TRBJ1-4): SQTIHQWPATLVQPVGSPLSLECTVEGTSNPNLYWYRQAAGRGLQLLFYSVGIGQISSEVPQNLSASRPQDRQFILSSKKLLLSDSGFYLCAWLTGGKLFFGSGTQLSVL.

The chain recombines TRBV2 with TRBJ1-2, with a possible D match to TRBD1 (5 bases). From germline, CDR1 is SNHLY and CDR2 FYNNEI. V was cut by 2 bases and J by 8 bases, with 18 bases left in between. There are 15 residues in the CDR3. CDR3 coding DNA: TGTGCCAGCAGTGAACCCGTCGAAAGGGGATTCGGCTACACCTTC. Encoded protein: CASSEPVERGFGYTF. The full variable domain, completed using reference TRBV2 and TRBJ1-2, is EPEVTQTPSHQVTQMGQEVILRCVPISNHLYFYWYRQILGQKVEFLVSFYNNEISEKSEIFDDQFSVERPDGSNFTLKIRSTKLEDSAMYFCASSEPVERGFGYTFGSGTRLTVV.

The rearrangement joins TRBV4-1 to TRBJ1-1; D unresolved. Between the trimmed V and J ends, which lost 0 bases and 4 bases, there was a span of 12 bases. CDR3 size: 15 residues. Germline CDR1 and CDR2: MGHRA and YSYEKL. CDR3 loop: CASSQDSGRLTEAFF. The CDR3 region has the DNA TGCGCCAGCAGCCAAGATTCGGGCAGGCTCACTGAAGCTTTCTTT.

The chain has TRBV2 and TRBJ2-5, with TRBD1 matching over 9 bases. Germline V gives CDR1 SNHLY, CDR2 FYNNEI. The CDR3 runs 13 residues. Losses at the gene ends were 8 bases for V and 7 bases for J; bases not matched to a gene: 8. The CDR3 is CASLDRGQLTQYF. The DNA of the CDR3 is TGTGCCAGCCTGGACAGGGGTCAACTGACCCAGTACTTC.

This clone was recorded a few times. V and J are TRBV4-2 and TRBJ1-3; weak D call: TRBD1 (6 bases). Trimming cost V 1 base and J 2 bases, with 6 bases left between them. The CDR3 extends over 14 amino acids. CDR1 is LGHNA and CDR2 is YNFKEQ in the germline V gene. In DNA form, the CDR3 reads TGTGCCAGCAGCCAAGGGACAGCTGGAAACACCATATATTTT. It specifies CASSQGTAGNTIYF.

The J gene is TRBJ2-3, the V gene TRBV27; D not resolved. CDR3 length equals 15 residues. Germline V lookup: CDR1 MNHEY, CDR2 SMNVEV (reference sequence). V was clipped by 2 bases and J by 0 bases, with 9 bases between them. The CDR3 sequence: CASSLGQASTDTQYF. Written as DNA, the CDR3 is TGTGCCAGCAGTTTAGGGCAGGCGAGCACAGATACGCAGTATTTT.

The CDR3 sequence: CAIGEGGGYEQYF. The CDR3 coding sequence is TGTGCCATCGGGGAGGGTGGGGGATACGAGCAGTACTTC. The chain joins TRBV10-3 to TRBJ2-7; 7 bases are shared with TRBD2. Germline CDR1 reads ENHRY; CDR2 reads SYGVKD. The CDR3 sequence is 13 residues long. The junction had 8 bases not matched to a gene; V was cut back by 8 bases and J by 4 bases.

The chain links TRBV9 to TRBJ2-7, with no clear D. Germline V gene sequence: CDR1 SGDLS, CDR2 YYNGEE. This CDR3 is 14 amino acids long. Between the trimmed V and J ends, which lost 3 bases and 6 bases, there was a span of 16 bases. DNA of the CDR3: TGTGCCAGCAGCGCATTTACCCCTTGGGGCGAGCAGTACTTC. As protein: CASSAFTPWGEQYF. Using reference TRBV9 and TRBJ2-7 for the parts outside the CDR3, the full variable domain is DSGVTQTPKHLITATGQRVTLRCSPRSGDLSVYWYQQSLDQGLQFLIQYYNGEERAKGNILERFSAQQFPDLHSELNLSSLELGDSALYFCASSAFTPWGEQYFGPGTRLTVT.

This clone was detected only once. This rearrangement joins TRBV19 to TRBJ1-1; 10 bases line up with TRBD1. CDR3 length: 17 residues. Germline V lookup: CDR1 LNHDA, CDR2 SQIVND (reference sequence). V lost 5 bases, J lost 5 bases, and 14 bases stayed unmatched. The CDR3 nucleotides read TGTGCCAGTAGTGTTGGACAGGGGGGGATCCGTTGGACTGAAGCTTTCTTT. This sequence encodes CASSVGQGGIRWTEAFF. The full variable domain, its missing parts supplied by reference TRBV19 and TRBJ1-1, is DGGITQSPKYLFRKEGQNVTLSCEQNLNHDAMYWYRQDPGQGLRLIYYSQIVNDFQKGDIAEGYSVSREKKESFPLTVTSAQKNPTAFYLCASSVGQGGIRWTEAFFGQGTRLTVV.

The V gene is TRBV6-6, the J gene TRBJ1-1; tentative D call: TRBD1 (5 bases). The germline V and J ends were trimmed by 5 bases and 3 bases, with 16 bases remaining between them. This CDR3 has 15 residues. Per germline, CDR1 MNHNY and CDR2 SVGAGI (reference sequence). CDR3 coding DNA: TGTGCCAGCAGTGCGTCCGGGAGAGGGGACACTGAAGCTTTCTTT. Protein product: CASSASGRGDTEAFF.

This chain connects TRBV11-2 to TRBJ2-2; D ambiguous. V shed 3 bases and J shed 5 bases, with 13 bases lying between them. The CDR3 is made up of 15 amino acids. Germline assignment: CDR1 SGHAT and CDR2 FQNNGV. As DNA, the CDR3 is TGTGCCAGCAGCTTTCCCCGGCACGTTACCGGGGAGCTGTTTTTT. Translating it yields CASSFPRHVTGELFF.

The chain carries TRBV6-6 and TRBJ2-7; TRBD2 matches 7 bases. This CDR3 has 13 amino acids. V lost 5 bases to trimming and J lost 3 bases; unmatched junction nucleotides: 4. Germline CDR1 and CDR2: MNHNY and SVGAGI (reference sequence). CDR3 DNA: TGTGCCAGCAGTCCCCGGGACTACTACGAGCAGTACTTC. Translating gives CASSPRDYYEQYF.

The chain joins TRBV7-9 to TRBJ2-7; 12 nucleotides align to TRBD2. This CDR3 has 16 amino acids. J lost 3 bases, V lost 5 bases, and 8 bases had no gene match. Germline V gene sequence: CDR1 SEHNR, CDR2 FQNEAQ (reference sequence). The CDR3 coding sequence is TGTGCCAGCAGCCCGAAGACTAGCGGGAGCGACTACGAGCAGTACTTC. This sequence encodes CASSPKTSGSDYEQYF.

This chain uses TRBV7-2 with TRBJ1-1, with no clear D. V was shortened by 1 base and J by 6 bases, with 12 bases between the two germline ends. Germline CDR1 SGHTA, CDR2 FQGNSA. The CDR3 is 14 amino acids. The CDR3 protein is CASSLVTGKAEAFF. CDR3 sequence (DNA): TGTGCCAGCAGCTTAGTTACGGGGAAGGCTGAAGCTTTCTTT. Combining the CDR3 with reference TRBV7-2 and TRBJ1-1 gives the whole variable domain GAGVSQSPSNKVTEKGKDVELRCDPISGHTALYWYRQSLGQGLEFLIYFQGNSAPDKSGLPSDRFSAERTGGSVSTLTIQRTQQEDSAVYLCASSLVTGKAEAFFGQGTRLTVV.

The CDR3 spells CASSQLGLAGGSAKNIQYF. The DNA for the CDR3 is TGTGCCAGCAGCCAGTTGGGACTAGCGGGAGGGAGTGCCAAAAACATTCAGTACTTC. This sequence joins TRBV7-9 and TRBJ2-4, with 16 bases identical to TRBD2. The CDR3 covers 19 residues. V gave up 5 bases and J gave up 1 base; unmatched junction bases: 8. CDR1 SEHNR and CDR2 FQNEAQ come from the germline V gene (reference sequence).

The chain employs TRBV9 and TRBJ2-3, with D tentatively TRBD2 (6 bases). The length of the CDR3 is 15 residues. Germline values: CDR1 SGDLS, CDR2 YYNGEE. V lost 2 bases to trimming and J lost 2 bases, with 12 bases between them. The CDR3 sequence: CASSVWEAFTDTQYF. CDR3 nucleotide sequence: TGTGCCAGCAGCGTTTGGGAGGCTTTCACAGATACGCAGTATTTT.

The rearrangement links TRBV28 to TRBJ1-5, with D possibly being TRBD1 (5 bases). Germline V lookup: CDR1 MDHEN, CDR2 SYDVKM. This CDR3 has 15 residues. Deletions cut 4 bases from V and 0 bases from J, with 10 bases between. CDR3: CASSSRDYSNQPQHF. DNA for the CDR3: TGTGCCAGCAGTTCCCGGGACTATAGCAATCAGCCCCAGCATTTT.

The gene calls are TRBV5-5 and TRBJ2-3, with unresolved D. Trimming pared 2 bases from V and 6 bases from J, leaving 13 bases between. The CDR3 has 14 amino acids. Germline CDR1 reads SGHKS; CDR2 reads YYEKEE (reference sequence). CDR3 protein: CASSFGSSRDTQYF. In DNA form, the CDR3 reads TGTGCCAGCAGCTTCGGGTCGTCGAGGGATACGCAGTATTTT.